The clone carrying this T cell receptor (beta chain) was found many times. Antigen unknown. V was clipped by 5 bases and J by 5 bases; unmatched bases: 10. Germline assignment: CDR1 DFQATT and CDR2 SNEGSKA (reference sequence). CDR3 length: 15 residues. The data were obtained in a study of regulatory T cells in long-lasting Graves disease. Findings of the study overall: Persistent cases favored TRBV28, TRBJ1-2 and TRBJ2-5.

Relying on iRepertoire HTBI primers and Arm-PCR of CDR3 regions, the team built TCR beta libraries. TCRdb re-called the multiplex PCR reads through MiXCR, storing one row per CDR3 protein. Found here are 300,000 to 500,000 distinct CDR3 sequences, less than 25% of them singletons; the top ten hold less than 25%. Time point given: persistent/refractory GD, antithyroid drugs over 5 years with positive TRAb. Researchers made the TCR library from RNA that was extracted from PBMCs. Patients came from an endocrinology department in Xi'an, China. The sample in question was peripheral blood mononuclear cells (PBMCs), obtained when the disease was refractory, from a patient treated with antithyroid drugs. The chain carries TRBV20-1 and TRBJ1-5; TRBD1 matches at 9 bases. This clonotype originated in a female donor with Graves disease. The CDR3 bases are TGCAGTGCTGCGAGCCTGGGACAGGGAGATCAGCCCCAGCATTTT. Its translation: CSAASLGQGDQPQHF.